What follows describes a single T cell receptor (beta chain). This clone showed up just once. Its target antigen remains unknown. No clone much larger than this one lies a single base away; base qualities are absent. The sample is drawn from a study of blood T cell repertoires in COVID-19 (dated by TCRdb to 2019 to 2021). For the wider study: Collaborator samples came from the United States, Italy and Spain and covered acute and convalescent phases of COVID-19. The prospective study material was composed of cDNA or gDNA derived from T cells, B-cell-depleted T cells, or PBMCs. The dataset comprised deeply sampled blood TCRbeta repertoires from subjects exposed to, actively infected with, or recovered from COVID-19. A freely available public database, intended as a resource for researchers studying the immune response to SARS-CoV-2, is where the repertoires were released. The samples were drawn from two sources: the first 160 participants of the ongoing ImmuneRACE study, and 1,000 to 1,500 subjects contributed by 6 global collaborators. The sample metadata nearly always contained a de-identified subject ID, COVID-19 status, age in years and sex. Where HLA class I and class II types were available, the types were taken from metadata supplied by the sample provider, not from assay-based typing. The paper's findings and limits, for the study overall: The amount of clinical and demographic metadata varied by source and participant and was provided uncurated.

The germline V gene provides CDR1 SGDLS and CDR2 YYNGEE. The cysteine opens and the phenylalanine closes a CDR3 of 16 amino acids. Left in the record is the CDR3 DNA by itself, 48 bases read in frame from the first base. Clipping removes 2 bases from V and 2 bases from J, with 7 as the unmatched junction base count. TCRbeta CDR3 regions were amplified from genomic DNA by means of the immunoSEQ Assay, a bias-controlled multiplex PCR. On the study's bioinformatics: Within the assay, amplification of reference gene primers was used to estimate how many nucleated cells each sample contained. Sequence reads were collapsed and filtered to measure the absolute abundance of every unique TCRbeta CDR3 rearrangement. Productive Simpson clonality was computed per sample as the square root of Simpson's diversity index over productive rearrangements. TCRdb stores this immuneACCESS table with in-frame sequences only. Part of the clones is absent; in the studies checked, under half of the shortfall reflects unresolved V genes, and no reason is known for the rest. From that table come the V and J calls and clone size; the DNA was used to work out D and trimming. This sample holds some 120,000 clones; 82% were observed only once. Approximately 7.6% of the sample is in the top ten clones.

The collaborating institutions used their own protocols to collect whole blood in K2EDTA tubes. For TCRbeta analysis, collaborators shipped samples as frozen whole blood, isolated PBMCs, or DNA extracted from either of those sample types. The source of this sequence is a man aged 65 to 85 with active or convalescent COVID-19. The chain is made from TRBV9 and TRBJ1-3; 7 central nucleotides agree with TRBD1. Sequencing was carried out using peripheral blood. The sequence in DNA is TGTGCCAGCAGCGTCGACCCAGGGGGAACTGGAAACACCATATATTTT. It codes for CASSVDPGGTGNTIYF.